This TCR beta chain was recorded in a study of CD8+ T cells in alopecia areata. Treatment defined: oral pan-JAK inhibitor, 5-10 mg twice daily. V was clipped by 3 bases and J by 7 bases, with 7 bases between them. Germline assignment: CDR1 ENHRY and CDR2 SYGVKD. The CDR3 is made up of 13 amino acids. Extraction and reverse transcription of RNA yielded cDNA as the sequencing template. TCRdb keeps only in-frame clones here, not all; method: immunoSEQ multiplex PCR. This table holds around 100,000 clones, about 60% found once. This TCR was recovered from a human donor with alopecia areata. Material: CD8+ T cells sorted from blood, obtained at week 24, from a patient treated with tofacitinib. The chain is built from TRBV10-3 and TRBJ1-6; no definite D call. The CDR3 loop reads CAISDGTNSPLHF. In DNA form, the CDR3 reads TGTGCCATCAGTGACGGTACAAATTCACCCCTCCACTTT.